This paragraph reports one T cell receptor beta chain. The antigen remains undetermined. After removal of 3 bases from V and 6 bases from J, the junction contained 8 bases not matched to a gene. The CDR3 covers 16 residues. From germline, CDR1 is SGDLS and CDR2 YYNGEE. These data come from a study of CD8+CD57+ T cells in acquired aplastic anemia. Overall study: The mean DNA yield obtained from sorted CD4+ and CD8+ cells came to approximately 3.2 ug. Study observations and caveats: Between patients and controls, about 31 CD8+ CDR3 sequences were found in common.

The template for TCR beta VDJ and CDR3 sequence profiling was genomic DNA. From the reads, TCRdb called clonotypes with MiXCR, one entry per CDR3 protein. Of some 290,000 distinct CDR3 sequences in the sample, around three fifths were seen once. This chain connects TRBV9 to TRBJ2-1, with 11 bases matching TRBD1. Sequenced sample: sorted CD4+, CD8+, or CD8+CD57+ T cells (not recorded which) from PBMCs. The receptor was isolated from a human donor with severe aplastic anemia or a healthy control (not recorded which). The CDR3 sequence is CASSGPTGQGVNEQFF. CDR3 nucleotide sequence: TGTGCCAGCAGCGGACCCACGGGACAGGGGGTCAATGAGCAGTTCTTC.